Below, one TCR beta chain is given with its context. Its target is unknown. The CDR3 consists of 15 residues. Germline V gene data show CDR1 as PRHDT and CDR2 as FYEKMQ (reference sequence). Added by template switching were UMIs that each held a 6-nucleotide sample barcode. Following a re-call of the 5' RACE reads, TCRdb has one entry per CDR3 protein and lacks DNA. Its listing shows roughly 100,000 distinct CDR3 sequences. This record belongs to a study of monozygotic twins with inflammatory bowel disease. Study observations and caveats: Repertoire likeness was no different across concordant and discordant twins, perhaps owing to restricted power.

Sequencing was performed on blood. This receptor was taken from a human donor with ulcerative colitis or Crohn's disease, or a healthy co-twin of an affected twin (not recorded which). The chain couples TRBV13 to TRBJ2-7; the D gene TCRdb calls, TRBD1, cannot be checked with no DNA. CDR3 sequence reads: CASSLLGGADYEQYF.